This entry lists 22 T cell receptor beta chains sequenced from one sample in a study of Ad26.COV2.S vaccination and SARS-CoV-2 variants. Assay: immunoSEQ multiplex PCR; the TCRdb copy retains only in-frame clones and omits some. Of 350,000 to 450,000 clones detected, about 92% appear once; the ten largest clones hold around 4%. The starting material was peripheral blood, obtained after recovery from COVID-19. All receptors derive from a human donor who had recovered from COVID-19.

V and J are TRBV6-6 and TRBJ1-5; D uncertain. The ends were cut back, 7 bases at V and 3 bases at J, with 19 bases in the middle. Germline CDR1 and CDR2: MNHNY and SVGAGI (reference sequence). The CDR3 spans 16 residues. The CDR3 region is CASNRGVGDSNQPQHF. DNA for the CDR3: TGTGCCAGCAATCGTGGGGTGGGAGACTCCAATCAGCCCCAGCATTTT.

The V gene is TRBV11-2, the J gene TRBJ1-4; no definite D call. The CDR3 runs to 12 residues. V was shortened by 2 bases and J by 6 bases, with 4 bases between the two germline ends. Looked up from germline, CDR1 is SGHAT and CDR2 is FQNNGV. CDR3 sequence reads: CASSLLYEKLFF. The CDR3 coding sequence is TGTGCCAGCAGCTTACTCTATGAAAAACTGTTTTTT.

The chain carries TRBV5-1 and TRBJ2-7, with a possible D match to TRBD2 (7 bases). The CDR3 contains 13 residues. Trimming left V 0 bases short and J 6 bases short, with 10 bases between. Per the germline V gene, CDR1 is SGHRS and CDR2 is YFSETQ. The CDR3 spells CASSLAGGPEQYF. The DNA for the CDR3 is TGCGCCAGCAGCTTGGCGGGGGGCCCCGAGCAGTACTTC.

This chain connects TRBV2 to TRBJ1-6; no clear D gene. V dropped 6 bases and J dropped 6 bases, with 12 bases sitting between them. The CDR3 has 14 residues. Germline V CDR1 and CDR2: SNHLY, FYNNEI. The CDR3 DNA is TGTGCCAGCAGACGGCCCTTGACTAATTCACCCCTCCACTTT. Translation: CASRRPLTNSPLHF.

This clone was recorded once. The V call is TRBV5-5, the J call TRBJ1-2, with D perhaps matching TRBD1 (6 bases). This CDR3 is built from 16 residues. Trimming shortened V by 0 bases and J by 0 bases, and 12 bases separated the two germline ends. Germline CDR1 is SGHKS and CDR2 is YYEKEE (reference sequence). The CDR3 DNA reads as TGTGCCAGCAGCTTGGCCCCGGCAGGGGCTAACTATGGCTACACCTTC. Its translation: CASSLAPAGANYGYTF.

This clone has only one observation. This chain joins TRBV6-5 and TRBJ1-1; 9 nucleotides align to TRBD1. The CDR3 is made up of 15 amino acids. V was pared by 5 bases and J by 6 bases, with 10 bases of the junction left unmatched. Germline V gene sequence: CDR1 MNHEY, CDR2 SVGAGI. CDR3 sequence: CASSPQGATSAEAFF. CDR3 bases: TGTGCCAGCAGTCCACAGGGGGCAACTTCAGCTGAAGCTTTCTTT.

The chain joins TRBV11-2 to TRBJ2-3, with D tentatively TRBD1 (5 bases). V lost 3 bases, J lost 4 bases, and 8 bases lay in between. The germline V gene has CDR1 SGHAT and CDR2 FQNNGV. This CDR3 spans 13 amino acids. CDR3 nucleotides: TGTGCCAGCAGCTTCGAAGGGGCAGATACGCAGTATTTT. This sequence encodes CASSFEGADTQYF.

J is TRBJ2-1 and V is TRBV27, with a possible D match to TRBD1 (5 bases). Germline V lookup: CDR1 MNHEY, CDR2 SMNVEV (reference sequence). The CDR3 has 17 residues. Trimming pared 2 bases from V and 2 bases from J, leaving 16 bases between. This chain's CDR3 is CASSLNPQQGPYNEQFF. CDR3 nucleotide sequence: TGTGCCAGCAGTTTAAACCCCCAGCAGGGCCCCTACAATGAGCAGTTCTTC.

The V and J genes are TRBV10-3 and TRBJ2-7, with 14 bases fitting TRBD2. CDR1 ENHRY and CDR2 SYGVKD come from the germline V gene. The CDR3 runs 17 residues. Germline trimming cut 4 bases from V and 0 bases from J; bases unmatched to any gene: 5. Here the CDR3 reads CAISAGLAGGSSYEQYF. Written as DNA, the CDR3 is TGTGCCATCAGTGCCGGACTAGCGGGGGGAAGCTCCTACGAGCAGTACTTC.

The J gene is TRBJ1-1, the V gene TRBV18, with D tentatively TRBD1 (6 bases). V was trimmed by 5 bases and J by 4 bases, leaving 17 bases between them. This CDR3 comprises 15 residues. CDR1 is KGHSH and CDR2 is LQKENI in the germline V gene. The CDR3 is CASSDTGMEVTEAFF. DNA of the CDR3: TGTGCCAGCTCAGACACAGGGATGGAGGTCACTGAAGCTTTCTTT.

The chain joins TRBV3-1 (or the pseudogene TRBV3-2) to TRBJ1-2, with 9 bases lining up with TRBD1. The CDR3 spans 17 residues. CDR1 and CDR2 from the germline V gene are LGHDT and YNNKEL (reference sequence). With 1 base clipped from V and 7 bases from J, the junction kept 13 bases outside the gene matches. CDR3 nucleotide sequence: TGTGCCAGCAGCCAAGTCCCGGGACAGGGCGGGTTTGGTGGCTACACCTTC. Translation: CASSQVPGQGGFGGYTF.

The J gene is TRBJ1-5, the V gene TRBV19, with unresolved D. Germline-derived CDR1 and CDR2 are LNHDA and SQIVND (reference sequence). This CDR3 is built from 11 residues. Trimming left V 6 bases short and J 9 bases short, with 9 bases between. CDR3 DNA: TGTGCCAGTAGCTCCGGTCCGCCCCAGCATTTT. It yields the protein CASSSGPPQHF.

This clone was picked up a small number of times. The junction differs from germline at one of its ends, possibly a read error. The chain couples TRBV13 to TRBJ1-5, with 12 bases identical to TRBD1. Germline V gene data show CDR1 as PRHDT and CDR2 as FYEKMQ (reference sequence). The CDR3 loop spans 16 amino acids. The CDR3 spells CASSVGTGGLNQPQHF. The CDR3 DNA sequence: TGTGCCAGCAGCGTAGGGACAGGGGGCCTCAATCAGCCCCAGCATTTT.

The gene calls are TRBV7-2 and TRBJ1-3; D is ambiguous. Per the germline V gene, CDR1 is SGHTA and CDR2 is FQGNSA. Trimming took off 0 bases at V and 0 bases at J, with 9 bases between the two ends. The CDR3 length is 16 residues. CDR3 sequence: CASSLAASLSGNTIYF. The CDR3 bases are TGTGCCAGCAGCTTAGCTGCGAGTCTCTCTGGAAACACCATATATTTT. The whole variable domain, remainder taken from reference TRBV7-2 and TRBJ1-3, is GAGVSQSPSNKVTEKGKDVELRCDPISGHTALYWYRQSLGQGLEFLIYFQGNSAPDKSGLPSDRFSAERTGGSVSTLTIQRTQQEDSAVYLCASSLAASLSGNTIYFGEGSWLTVV.

V and J are TRBV4-1 and TRBJ1-3, with D perhaps matching TRBD1 (5 bases). There are 12 residues in the CDR3. Germline V CDR1 and CDR2: MGHRA, YSYEKL. V was pared by 0 bases and J by 10 bases, with 7 bases between. CDR3 residues: CASSQDPGTIYF. CDR3 sequence (DNA): TGCGCCAGCAGCCAAGACCCAGGGACCATATATTTT.

The chain recombines TRBV29-1 with TRBJ2-4; TRBD1 matches 11 bases. The junction had 6 bases not matched to a gene; V was cut back by 6 bases and J by 2 bases. This CDR3 comprises 15 residues. Germline loops: CDR1 SQVTM, CDR2 ANQGSEA. The CDR3 DNA sequence: TGCAGCGTCGGTGGACAGGGGGCGACCAAAAACATTCAGTACTTC. Its translation: CSVGGQGATKNIQYF.

The chain recombines TRBV18 with TRBJ1-5; D uncertain. The CDR3 spans 14 residues. CDR1 and CDR2 from the germline V gene are KGHSH and LQKENI. V dropped 2 bases and J dropped 0 bases, with 5 bases sitting between them. The CDR3 nucleotides are TGTGCCAGCTCACCAGGTGATAGCAATCAGCCCCAGCATTTT. Amino acid sequence: CASSPGDSNQPQHF.

At least ten counts were recorded for this clone. The same CDR3 also results from other DNA sequences found in this sample. The V gene is TRBV19, the J gene TRBJ1-5; D possibly corresponds to TRBD1 (5 bases). Germline CDR1 and CDR2: LNHDA and SQIVND (reference sequence). The CDR3 runs 12 residues. Trimming removed 6 bases at V and 4 bases at J, with 7 bases between. The CDR3 DNA reads TGTGCCAGTAGGACAGCTAATCAGCCCCAGCATTTT. It specifies CASRTANQPQHF.

The rearrangement uses TRBV7-8 and TRBJ1-3, with D possibly TRBD1 on 5 matching bases. Per the germline V gene, CDR1 is SGHVS and CDR2 is FQNEAQ. The CDR3 extends over 19 amino acids. V was trimmed by 5 bases and J by 0 bases, leaving 23 bases between them. CDR3 coding DNA: TGTGCCAGCAGCCCCTATCGGACATCGAGAGCAGACTCTGGAAACACCATATATTTT. It specifies CASSPYRTSRADSGNTIYF.

The V gene is TRBV11-2, the J gene TRBJ1-4; D gene uncertain. The germline V gene encodes CDR1 SGHAT and CDR2 FQNNGV. The CDR3 covers 16 residues. The germline V and J ends were trimmed by 2 bases and 0 bases, with 10 bases remaining between them. CDR3 nucleotides: TGTGCCAGCAGCTTACCCAGCGGAGCAACTAATGAAAAACTGTTTTTT. Residues: CASSLPSGATNEKLFF.

The CDR3 loop is CASSLEGTWVAGYKTQYF. The CDR3 DNA reads TGTGCCAGCAGCTTGGAGGGGACTTGGGTAGCGGGGTATAAGACCCAGTACTTC. V gene TRBV5-4 combines with J gene TRBJ2-5, with 8 bases lining up with TRBD2. CDR1 SGHNT and CDR2 YYREEE come from the germline V gene (reference sequence). V lost 0 bases, J lost 6 bases, and 16 bases stayed unmatched. This CDR3 has 18 residues.

V gene TRBV2 combines with J gene TRBJ1-3; D ambiguous. Trimming pared 4 bases from V and 0 bases from J, leaving 4 bases between. The CDR3 totals 13 residues. Germline CDR1 reads SNHLY; CDR2 reads FYNNEI. The CDR3 DNA sequence: TGTGCCAGCAGTGCCCCCTCTGGAAACACCATATATTTT. Protein product: CASSAPSGNTIYF.